This T cell receptor beta chain was retrieved from a study of early T cells in non-severe SARS-CoV-2 infection. The TCR library protocol attached unique molecular identifiers to the individual cDNA molecules. From the 5' RACE reads, TCRdb called clonotypes with MiXCR, one entry per CDR3 protein. In the table there are roughly 20,000 distinct CDR3 sequences, approximately 5.7% of which are singletons. V gave up 1 base and J gave up 7 bases; unmatched junction bases: 11. The CDR3 extends over 18 amino acids. CDR1 is SGHAT and CDR2 is FQNNGV in the germline V gene. This clonotype occurred once. This specimen was whole blood, taken at baseline. The sequence derives from an adult who was a healthcare worker with PCR-confirmed SARS-CoV-2 infection or an uninfected control (not recorded which). V gene TRBV11-2 combines with J gene TRBJ1-6; 9 positions agree with TRBD1. DNA of the CDR3: TGTGCCAGCAGCTTAGCGCAGACAGGGGGACGTAAGAATTCACCCCTCCACTTT. It encodes CASSLAQTGGRKNSPLHF.